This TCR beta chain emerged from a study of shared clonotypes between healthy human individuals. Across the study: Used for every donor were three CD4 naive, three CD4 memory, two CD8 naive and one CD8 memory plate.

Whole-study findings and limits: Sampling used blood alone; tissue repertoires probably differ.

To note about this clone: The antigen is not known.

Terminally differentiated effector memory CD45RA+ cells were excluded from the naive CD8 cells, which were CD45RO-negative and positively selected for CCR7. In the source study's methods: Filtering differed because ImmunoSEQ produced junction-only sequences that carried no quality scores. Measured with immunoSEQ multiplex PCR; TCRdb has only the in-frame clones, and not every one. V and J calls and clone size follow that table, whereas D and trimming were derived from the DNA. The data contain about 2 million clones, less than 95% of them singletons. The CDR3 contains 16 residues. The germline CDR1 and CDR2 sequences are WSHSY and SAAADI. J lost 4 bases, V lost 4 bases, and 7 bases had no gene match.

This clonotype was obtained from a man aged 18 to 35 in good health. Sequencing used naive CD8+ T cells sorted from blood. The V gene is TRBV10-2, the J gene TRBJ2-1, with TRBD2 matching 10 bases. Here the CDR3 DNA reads TGCGCCAGCAGTGGTCTAGCGGGAGAATGGTACAATGAGCAGTTCTTC. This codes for CASSGLAGEWYNEQFF.